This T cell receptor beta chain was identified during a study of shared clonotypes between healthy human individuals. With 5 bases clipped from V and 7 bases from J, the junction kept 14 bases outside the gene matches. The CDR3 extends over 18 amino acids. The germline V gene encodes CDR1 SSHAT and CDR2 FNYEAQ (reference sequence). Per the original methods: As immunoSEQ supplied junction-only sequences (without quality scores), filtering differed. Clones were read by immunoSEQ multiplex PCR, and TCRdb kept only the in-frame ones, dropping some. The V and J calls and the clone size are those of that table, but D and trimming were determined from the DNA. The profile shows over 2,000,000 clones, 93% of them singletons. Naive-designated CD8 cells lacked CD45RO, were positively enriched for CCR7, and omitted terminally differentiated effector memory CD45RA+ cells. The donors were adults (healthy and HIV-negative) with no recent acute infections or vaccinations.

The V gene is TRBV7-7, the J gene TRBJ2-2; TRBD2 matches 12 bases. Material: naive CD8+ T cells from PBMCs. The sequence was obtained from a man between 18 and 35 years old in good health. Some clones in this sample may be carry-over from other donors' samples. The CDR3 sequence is CASSPRLAGGPNDGELFF. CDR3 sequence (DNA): TGTGCCAGCAGCCCCCGGCTAGCGGGAGGGCCGAACGACGGGGAGCTGTTTTTT.